This T cell receptor beta chain was observed in a study of T-cell memory formation after mild COVID-19. The CDR3 sequence is 12 residues long. The V end lost 6 bases, the J end lost 6 bases, and 11 bases lay between the germline ends. This clonotype was counted at least ten times. From the 5' RACE reads, TCRdb called clonotypes with MiXCR, one entry per CDR3 protein. The profile shows fewer than 350,000 distinct CDR3 sequences, more than 15% of them singletons. The clonotype was recovered from a man younger than 35 who had mild COVID-19 (a few samples of this study predate the infection). Cell type and time point are not known. The chain combines TRBV12-3 or TRBV12-4 with TRBJ1-2; D uncertain. Sequencing was performed on PBMCs or a T cell subset sorted from them (not recorded which). CDR3 protein: CASSPNGDGYTF. The CDR3, as DNA: TGTGCCAGCAGCCCGAACGGGGATGGCTACACCTTC.